This entry lists 13 T cell receptor beta chains sequenced from one sample in a study of blood T cell repertoires in COVID-19. Repertoires were generated with immunoSEQ multiplex PCR, while TCRdb's copy carries only in-frame clones and drops some. In the table there are 150,000 or so clones, more than 60% of which are singletons. The sequencing input was peripheral blood. Receptors originate from a woman in her 70s with acute or convalescent COVID-19.

The J gene is TRBJ1-5, the V gene TRBV19; D uncertain. V was pared by 10 bases and J by 2 bases, with 15 bases between. The CDR3 contains 14 residues. Germline CDR1 is LNHDA and CDR2 is SQIVND (reference sequence). The CDR3 region is CATKGRVRNQPQHF. CDR3 nucleotide sequence: TGTGCCACCAAAGGTCGGGTACGCAATCAGCCCCAGCATTTT.

V gene TRBV6-2 or TRBV6-3 combines with J gene TRBJ1-6; 7 positions agree with TRBD1. Trimming removed 3 bases from V and 8 bases from J; junction bases left unmatched: 10. Germline V lookup: CDR1 MNHEY, CDR2 SVGEGT. The CDR3 extends over 16 amino acids. The CDR3 DNA reads TGTGCCAGCAGTTATCCCGGGACAGCCGGGGATTCACCCCTCCACTTT. As protein: CASSYPGTAGDSPLHF.

This clone has a handful of counts. This sequence joins TRBV10-3 and TRBJ2-3, with D possibly TRBD2 on 5 matching bases. The length of the CDR3 is 14 residues. Trimming took off 0 bases at V and 4 bases at J, with 8 bases between the two ends. CDR1 is ENHRY and CDR2 is SYGVKD in the germline V gene. CDR3 nucleotide sequence: TGTGCCATCAGTGAGTCGACGGAGGCAGATACGCAGTATTTT. Residues: CAISESTEADTQYF.

J is TRBJ2-7 and V is TRBV5-6; a weak D match, TRBD2 (5 bases). Trimming cost V 0 bases and J 4 bases, with 11 bases left between them. Germline V gives CDR1 SGHDT, CDR2 YYEEEE. The CDR3 extends over 14 amino acids. The CDR3 is CASSLAGEPYEQYF. The CDR3 DNA sequence: TGTGCCAGCAGCTTGGCCGGGGAGCCTTACGAGCAGTACTTC.

The rearrangement links TRBV6-1 to TRBJ2-3; tentatively, D is TRBD1 (5 bases). This CDR3 is built from 14 residues. Germline CDR1 and CDR2: MNHNS and SASEGT. The V and J ends lost 1 base and 4 bases respectively, with 9 bases between them. CDR3 nucleotide sequence: TGTGCCAGCAGTGAAGGGGCAGGGTCAGATACGCAGTATTTT. Translating gives CASSEGAGSDTQYF.

Written as DNA, the CDR3 is TGTGCCAGTAGTATAGCCCGACAGGCACATAGAGCTTTCTTT. This translates into CASSIARQAHRAFF. The chain joins TRBV19 to TRBJ1-1, with a tentative D call TRBD1 (6 bases). The V gene lost 1 base and the J gene lost 10 bases, with 16 bases spanning the gap. The CDR3 consists of 14 residues. Germline CDR1 is LNHDA and CDR2 is SQIVND (reference sequence). The variable domain in full, with the rest retrieved from reference TRBV19 and TRBJ1-1, is DGGITQSPKYLFRKEGQNVTLSCEQNLNHDAMYWYRQDPGQGLRLIYYSQIVNDFQKGDIAEGYSVSREKKESFPLTVTSAQKNPTAFYLCASSIARQAHRAFFGQGTRLTVV.

There are a few counts of this clone. V usage is TRBV7-9 and J usage is TRBJ1-1; D uncertain. This CDR3 is 12 amino acids long. Trimming shortened V by 3 bases and J by 4 bases, and 6 bases separated the two germline ends. CDR1 is SEHNR and CDR2 is FQNEAQ in the germline V gene (reference sequence). CDR3 sequence: CASSFTSTEAFF. CDR3 bases: TGTGCCAGCAGCTTTACCAGCACTGAAGCTTTCTTT.

This chain links TRBV5-8 with TRBJ2-3; unclear D gene. This CDR3 contains 12 residues. Germline assignment: CDR1 SGHTS and CDR2 YDEGEE. The V gene lost 6 bases and the J gene lost 4 bases, with 9 bases spanning the gap. The CDR3 spells CASNRQADTQYF. Here the CDR3 DNA reads TGTGCCAGCAACCGGCAGGCAGATACGCAGTATTTT.

This clone showed up just a few times. V usage is TRBV3-1 (or the pseudogene TRBV3-2) and J usage is TRBJ2-5, with 16 bases fitting TRBD2. The CDR3 length is 19 residues. Germline-derived CDR1 and CDR2 are LGHDT and YNNKEL (reference sequence). The trim removed 3 bases at V and 3 bases at J, leaving 10 bases unmatched. The CDR3 DNA sequence: TGTGCCAGCAGCCAGGGGCGAGGGACTAGCGGGGGGGCCGAAGAGACCCAGTACTTC. Amino acid sequence: CASSQGRGTSGGAEETQYF.

In the case of this clone: The same CDR3 arises from other DNA sequences in this sample as well. The CDR3 spells CASSYQGVGYGYTF. The CDR3 DNA sequence: TGTGCCAGCAGTTACCAGGGGGTCGGGTATGGCTACACCTTC. The chain couples TRBV6-5 to TRBJ1-2; 7 bases are a match to TRBD1. Germline V gene lookup returns CDR1 MNHEY and CDR2 SVGAGI. The CDR3 length is 14 residues. The V and J ends lost 2 bases and 5 bases, in that order; junction bases with no gene match: 5.

This clone was counted only a few times. The CDR3 DNA is TGTGCCAGCAGTCCGACAGGGTCCTATGGCTACACCTTC. Protein: CASSPTGSYGYTF. The chain recombines TRBV28 with TRBJ1-2; 7 bases are shared with TRBD1. The germline gives CDR1 MDHEN, CDR2 SYDVKM. Unmatched junction bases numbered 4, after V lost 5 bases and J lost 4 bases. There are 13 residues in the CDR3.

The chain combines TRBV2 with TRBJ2-5; unclear D gene. Looked up from germline, CDR1 is SNHLY and CDR2 is FYNNEI. This CDR3 has 13 amino acids. V was trimmed by 3 bases and J by 2 bases, leaving 7 bases between them. The chain's CDR3 is CASSEGSQETQYF. In DNA form, the CDR3 reads TGTGCCAGCAGTGAGGGCAGTCAAGAGACCCAGTACTTC.

The chain combines TRBV6-2 or TRBV6-3 with TRBJ1-1; D call uncertain. Trimming shortened V by 0 bases and J by 0 bases, and 5 bases separated the two germline ends. This CDR3 has 14 amino acids. The germline V gene has CDR1 MNHEY and CDR2 SVGEGT. The CDR3 here is CASSYSGVNTEAFF. The CDR3 bases are TGTGCCAGCAGTTACTCAGGAGTGAACACTGAAGCTTTCTTT.